This T cell receptor (beta chain) was sequenced for a study of patients and donors after allogeneic stem cell transplantation. This clonotype came up a few times. TCRdb analysed the RT-PCR reads with MiXCR anew, one entry per CDR3 protein. Of about 960,000 distinct CDR3 sequences in the sample, roughly 18% were seen once. Specimen: blood, either unsorted or a sorted T cell fraction (not recorded which). This receptor was identified in a human donor who was either an allogeneic HSCT recipient or a stem cell or donor lymphocyte infusion donor (not recorded which). It is not recorded whose cells these are; they may come from a transplant donor.

The CDR3 DNA follows: TGTGCCACCAGATCCAGCCTGAACACTGAAGCTTTCTTT. Encoded protein: CATRSSLNTEAFF. The V gene is TRBV24-1, the J gene TRBJ1-1; D not certain. Per germline, CDR1 KGHDR and CDR2 SFDVKD. Trimming left V 7 bases short and J 0 bases short, with 8 bases between. The CDR3 length is 13 residues.